Below are 29 T cell receptor beta chains sequenced from a single sample in a study of cytomegalovirus exposure and HLA in healthy donors. The PCR ran on 60 Vbeta and 13 Jbeta primers. Generated by immunoSEQ multiplex PCR, the TCRdb table keeps only in-frame clones and is missing some. The data show fewer than 200,000 clones, roughly 71% seen once. Material: PBMCs. The source of these receptors is a male donor in good health and CMV-seropositive.

The V call is TRBV7-8, the J call TRBJ1-1, with 7 bases that match TRBD1. Germline CDR1 reads SGHVS; CDR2 reads FQNEAQ. The trim removed 5 bases at V and 5 bases at J, leaving 8 bases unmatched. The CDR3 runs to 14 residues. DNA of the CDR3: TGTGCCAGCAGCCCAGACAGGGTCGAGACTGAAGCTTTCTTT. The encoded protein is CASSPDRVETEAFF.

The chain recombines TRBV5-6 with TRBJ1-2; D not certain. The germline V gene has CDR1 SGHDT and CDR2 YYEEEE. Trimming shortened V by 0 bases and J by 7 bases, and 13 bases separated the two germline ends. This CDR3 is 14 amino acids long. CDR3 nucleotides: TGTGCCAGCAGCTTGGCCTTAGGTCCGGGTGGCTACACCTTC. Translated, it gives CASSLALGPGGYTF.

The chain joins TRBV15 to TRBJ1-5; D is unclear. The V end lost 0 bases, the J end lost 3 bases, and 6 bases lay between the germline ends. In germline, CDR1 is LNHNV, CDR2 YYDKDF (reference sequence). This CDR3 is built from 14 residues. For the CDR3, the DNA is TGTGCCACCAGCAGAGACAGATTCAATCAGCCCCAGCATTTT. This translates into CATSRDRFNQPQHF.

This clone was recorded a few times. This chain connects TRBV6-5 to TRBJ1-1; D uncertain. Trimming took 5 bases from V and 8 from J, leaving 18 bases between them. This CDR3 region has 14 residues. Germline V CDR1 and CDR2: MNHEY, SVGAGI. CDR3: CASSPRGGFSEAFF. CDR3 sequence (DNA): TGTGCCAGCAGTCCCCGGGGAGGGTTCTCCGAAGCTTTCTTT.

The chain joins TRBV9 to TRBJ2-5, with 10 bases identical to TRBD2. The CDR3 has 14 residues. Per germline, CDR1 SGDLS and CDR2 YYNGEE. With V trimmed by 4 bases and J by 8 bases, 8 bases remained unmatched. The CDR3 region is CASSIGTSEETQYF. The CDR3 DNA reads TGTGCCAGCAGCATTGGGACTAGCGAGGAAACCCAGTACTTC.

The chain recombines TRBV30 with TRBJ2-3; TRBD1 agrees at 8 bases. With V trimmed by 8 bases and J by 4 bases, 8 bases remained unmatched. The CDR3 spans 13 residues. CDR1 and CDR2 (germline): GTSNPN, SVGIG (reference sequence). The CDR3 is CAGGQGRSDTQYF. CDR3 sequence (DNA): TGTGCCGGAGGACAGGGTAGATCAGATACGCAGTATTTT.

The V gene is TRBV21-1, the J gene TRBJ1-1; the table's TRBD1 call for D was not verified on the DNA. TRBV21-1 is described as a pseudogene. This CDR3 is 21 amino acids long. The CDR3 loop reads CASSSVRDRGRLLPRDTEAFF. The CDR3 coding sequence is TGTGCCAGCAGCAGTGTCCGGGACAGGGGGAGACTTCTGCCGAGGGACACTGAAGCTTTCTTT.

The chain combines TRBV6-5 with TRBJ2-1, with D maybe TRBD1 (6 bases). Germline loops: CDR1 MNHEY, CDR2 SVGAGI. There are 15 residues in the CDR3. V shed 6 bases and J shed 2 bases, with 14 bases lying between them. The CDR3 nucleotides read TGTGCCAGCAGCCCGGACAGCGGAACCTACAATGAGCAGTTCTTC. Its protein is CASSPDSGTYNEQFF.

V is TRBV4-1 and J is TRBJ1-1, with a tentative D call TRBD1 (6 bases). This CDR3 spans 14 amino acids. CDR1 is MGHRA, CDR2 YSYEKL, per germline. V was clipped by 0 bases and J by 3 bases, with 8 bases between them. The DNA for the CDR3 is TGCGCCAGCAGCCAAGATAGGGGGTACACTGAAGCTTTCTTT. Translated, it gives CASSQDRGYTEAFF.

The CDR3 DNA follows: TGCGCCAGCAGCCATCGTATCCCGGGACAGGGGGACGAGCAGTACTTC. Its protein is CASSHRIPGQGDEQYF. This sequence joins TRBV4-1 and TRBJ2-7, with 11 bases fitting TRBD1. The CDR3 is 16 residues long. Germline V lookup: CDR1 MGHRA, CDR2 YSYEKL. The trim removed 3 bases at V and 5 bases at J, leaving 9 bases unmatched.

The chain links TRBV30 to TRBJ1-4; D not certain. V lost 3 bases and J 10 bases, leaving 12 bases between the germline ends. There are 12 residues in the CDR3. CDR1 is GTSNPN, CDR2 SVGIG, per germline (reference sequence). CDR3 amino acids: CAWRRQSGKLFF. Here the CDR3 DNA reads TGTGCCTGGAGGCGGCAGTCCGGAAAACTGTTTTTT. The variable domain in full, completed from reference TRBV30 and TRBJ1-4, reads SQTIHQWPATLVQPVGSPLSLECTVEGTSNPNLYWYRQAAGRGLQLLFYSVGIGQISSEVPQNLSASRPQDRQFILSSKKLLLSDSGFYLCAWRRQSGKLFFGSGTQLSVL.

The V gene is TRBV5-4, the J gene TRBJ2-3, with 7 positions matching TRBD2. Germline V gene data show CDR1 as SGHNT and CDR2 as YYREEE (reference sequence). The CDR3 runs 15 residues. Losses at the gene ends were 4 bases for V and 0 bases for J; bases not matched to a gene: 5. CDR3 in amino acids: CASSRRGGSTDTQYF. CDR3 in DNA: TGTGCCAGCAGCAGACGCGGGGGAAGCACAGATACGCAGTATTTT.

The rearrangement links TRBV6-6 to TRBJ2-3; weak D call: TRBD2 (6 bases). Germline lookup yields CDR1 MNHNY and CDR2 SVGAGI (reference sequence). The CDR3 covers 15 residues. V lost 4 bases, J lost 0 bases, and 11 bases lay in between. The DNA for the CDR3 is TGTGCCAGCAGTTCGGGGGACCGTAGCACAGATACGCAGTATTTT. Residues: CASSSGDRSTDTQYF.

The V gene is TRBV7-9, the J gene TRBJ1-2; D uncertain. CDR3 length: 12 amino acids. V lost 6 bases to trimming and J lost 4 bases, with 9 bases between them. Germline assignment: CDR1 SEHNR and CDR2 FQNEAQ (reference sequence). CDR3 region: CASSRPGYGYTF. The CDR3 bases are TGTGCCAGCAGTCGCCCGGGCTATGGCTACACCTTC.

This clone was observed a handful of times. This chain connects TRBV11-2 to TRBJ2-7, with 8 bases matching TRBD2. The V and J ends lost 1 base and 5 bases, in that order; junction bases with no gene match: 7. The length of the CDR3 is 15 residues. Germline CDR1 and CDR2: SGHAT and FQNNGV. This CDR3 is CASSLVPGGADEQYF. The CDR3 region has the DNA TGTGCCAGCAGCTTAGTACCGGGAGGGGCCGACGAGCAGTACTTC.

The CDR3 nucleotides are TGTGCCAGCAGCCCAACGGGGGGGGATTTAGGAGGCTACACCTTC. Translation: CASSPTGGDLGGYTF. The chain recombines TRBV5-4 with TRBJ1-2; TRBD1 might be the D (5 bases). Germline values: CDR1 SGHNT, CDR2 YYREEE (reference sequence). Trimming stripped 4 bases from V and 8 bases from J, with 21 bases between. The CDR3 contains 15 residues.

V gene TRBV27 combines with J gene TRBJ2-3, with 11 bases lining up with TRBD1. This CDR3 has 15 amino acids. Germline assignment: CDR1 MNHEY and CDR2 SMNVEV (reference sequence). V shed 4 bases, J shed 5 bases, and the junction held 5 bases outside the gene matches. CDR3 bases: TGTGCCAGCAGTTACGGACAGGGGGCTAAAGATACGCAGTATTTT. It translates to CASSYGQGAKDTQYF.

The V and J genes are TRBV7-9 and TRBJ2-7; 8 bases match TRBD1. CDR1 and CDR2 (germline): SEHNR, FQNEAQ (reference sequence). Trimming cost V 5 bases and J 6 bases; bases outside gene matches: 3. The CDR3 totals 12 residues. The CDR3 nucleotides are TGTGCCAGCAGCCCCGGGACAGGCGAGCAGTACTTC. Protein sequence: CASSPGTGEQYF.

V gene TRBV30 combines with J gene TRBJ1-3, with a tentative D call TRBD1 (5 bases). V lost 8 bases, J lost 16 bases, and 18 bases lay in between. Per germline, CDR1 GTSNPN and CDR2 SVGIG (reference sequence). The CDR3 is 10 residues long. CDR3 DNA: TGTGCCGGGGGGGAGACGAGTCCCTATTTT. Amino acids: CAGGETSPYF.

The chain carries TRBV13 and TRBJ1-4; D is possibly TRBD1 (6 bases). Germline V gene data show CDR1 as PRHDT and CDR2 as FYEKMQ (reference sequence). The CDR3 runs 18 residues. Trimming left V 3 bases short and J 0 bases short, with 17 bases between. CDR3 amino acids: CASSLLGRRGPTNEKLFF. CDR3 nucleotides: TGTGCCAGCAGCTTGCTTGGTCGCAGGGGCCCAACTAATGAAAAACTGTTTTTT.

This clone was detected only once. The rearrangement links TRBV7-9 to TRBJ2-1, with D perhaps matching TRBD1 (6 bases). Between the trimmed V and J ends, which lost 5 bases and 9 bases, there was a span of 14 bases. Germline CDR1 and CDR2: SEHNR and FQNEAQ (reference sequence). This CDR3 contains 13 residues. The CDR3 spells CASSNSAQGEQFF. As DNA, the CDR3 is TGTGCCAGCAGCAATAGTGCACAGGGTGAGCAGTTCTTC.

The chain has TRBV7-9 and TRBJ2-6; no clear D. The CDR3 extends over 16 amino acids. From germline, CDR1 is SEHNR and CDR2 FQNEAQ (reference sequence). V lost 8 bases to trimming and J lost 0 bases, with 14 bases between them. The CDR3 nucleotides are TGTGCCAGCGGCATCAGTTGGAGCTCTGGGGCCAACGTCCTGACTTTC. Its translation is CASGISWSSGANVLTF.

The chain links TRBV12-5 to TRBJ2-2, with a tentative D call TRBD2 (5 bases). Germline V gene sequence: CDR1 LGHNT, CDR2 FRNRAP. V was trimmed by 4 bases and J by 6 bases, leaving 18 bases between them. This CDR3 is 16 amino acids long. The CDR3 DNA follows: TGTGCTAGTGGTTCGGACTGGGATTTGGTGGCCGGGGAGCTGTTTTTT. It yields the protein CASGSDWDLVAGELFF.

This clone has a single count. The chain joins TRBV5-1 to TRBJ1-1, with D unclear. Between the trimmed V and J ends, which lost 3 bases and 8 bases, there was a span of 14 bases. The CDR3 extends over 13 amino acids. Germline values: CDR1 SGHRS, CDR2 YFSETQ. The CDR3 sequence is CASSSGLADEAFF. The CDR3 coding sequence is TGCGCCAGCAGCTCGGGTTTGGCAGACGAAGCTTTCTTT.

In DNA form, the CDR3 reads TGCGCCAGCAGCCAAGTAAGAGAGAGAGATCAGCCCCAGCATTTT. This encodes CASSQVRERDQPQHF. The chain uses TRBV4-1 and TRBJ1-5; the D is unclear. V lost 1 base to trimming and J lost 5 bases, with 12 bases between them. CDR1 MGHRA and CDR2 YSYEKL come from the germline V gene. This CDR3 spans 15 amino acids.

The chain recombines TRBV5-4 with TRBJ2-3; 11 bases are a match to TRBD2. V was pared by 4 bases and J by 2 bases, with 6 bases of the junction left unmatched. The CDR3 sequence is 16 residues long. Germline V CDR1 and CDR2: SGHNT, YYREEE (reference sequence). The CDR3 sequence is CASSPQLAGVTDTQYF. In nucleotides, the CDR3 is TGTGCCAGCAGCCCACAACTAGCGGGAGTCACAGATACGCAGTATTTT.

J is TRBJ1-2 and V is TRBV9; 8 bases are shared with TRBD1. The CDR3 is 14 amino acids. CDR1 SGDLS and CDR2 YYNGEE come from the germline V gene. The ends lost 5 bases at V and 3 bases at J; junction bases unmatched: 6. The CDR3 region is CASSATGADYGYTF. CDR3 in DNA: TGTGCCAGCAGTGCGACAGGGGCGGACTATGGCTACACCTTC.

V gene TRBV30 combines with J gene TRBJ2-1; 7 positions match TRBD1. Per the germline V gene, CDR1 is GTSNPN and CDR2 is SVGIG (reference sequence). This CDR3 is 11 amino acids long. J lost 11 bases, V lost 0 bases, and 1 base had no gene match. The CDR3 region is CAWSVQGKQFF. The CDR3 DNA reads TGTGCCTGGAGTGTACAGGGGAAGCAGTTCTTC.

V gene TRBV2 combines with J gene TRBJ2-2; unclear D gene. This CDR3 has 11 amino acids. The germline CDR1 and CDR2 sequences are SNHLY and FYNNEI. V lost 11 bases, J lost 3 bases, and 7 bases lay in between. CDR3 DNA sequence: TGTGCCGTTACGGACACCGGGGAGCTGTTTTTT. The encoded protein is CAVTDTGELFF. The whole variable domain, remainder taken from reference TRBV2 and TRBJ2-2, is EPEVTQTPSHQVTQMGQEVILRCVPISNHLYFYWYRQILGQKVEFLVSFYNNEISEKSEIFDDQFSVERPDGSNFTLKIRSTKLEDSAMYFCAVTDTGELFFGEGSRLTVL.